This TCR beta chain was documented in a study of T-cell memory formation after mild COVID-19. TCRdb redid the calling of the 5' RACE reads with MiXCR, one entry per CDR3 protein. The sample yields more than 350,000 distinct CDR3 sequences, about a sixth seen once. Germline CDR1 SGHRS, CDR2 YFSETQ. V lost 2 bases and J 4 bases, leaving 11 bases between the germline ends. The CDR3 sequence is 14 residues long. The chain joins TRBV5-1 to TRBJ2-3; D ambiguous. The TCR sequence derives from a man aged 18-30 years who had mild COVID-19 (a few samples of this study predate the infection). Cell type and time point are not known. The specimen sequenced was PBMCs or a T cell subset sorted from them (not recorded which). This chain's CDR3 is CASSLLVLSDTQYF. CDR3 sequence (DNA): TGCGCCAGCAGCTTATTAGTCTTATCAGATACGCAGTATTTT.